Below, 20 T cell receptor beta chains from the same sample are listed, as sequenced in a study of blood T cell repertoires in COVID-19. The data were produced by immunoSEQ multiplex PCR, yet TCRdb's version contains in-frame clones alone and is incomplete. There are about 230,000 clones in the sample; 81% occur only once, and roughly 7.9% lies in the top ten. What was sequenced was peripheral blood. These receptors originate from a woman of 80 years or more with acute or convalescent COVID-19.

The chain has TRBV10-3 and TRBJ2-7; D may be TRBD2 (5 bases). The V end lost 0 bases, the J end lost 0 bases, and 12 bases lay between the germline ends. CDR3 length equals 16 residues. CDR1 and CDR2 (germline): ENHRY, SYGVKD. In nucleotides, the CDR3 is TGTGCCATCAGTGAGTCGGAGCGGAAGAGCTCCTACGAGCAGTACTTC. Translation gives CAISESERKSSYEQYF.

The chain links TRBV7-2 to TRBJ2-5, with 7 positions matching TRBD2. Germline V gene lookup returns CDR1 SGHTA and CDR2 FQGNSA. J gave up 3 bases and V 3 bases, and 10 bases lay outside the gene matches. This CDR3 comprises 16 residues. The CDR3 region has the DNA TGTGCCAGCAGCTTGGGCCGGACTAGTTCTGAAGAGACCCAGTACTTC. Protein sequence: CASSLGRTSSEETQYF.

The chain links TRBV3-1 (or the pseudogene TRBV3-2) to TRBJ1-5; TRBD1 aligns across 8 bases. V trimming: 3 bases; J trimming: 7 bases; junction bases outside the gene matches: 2. Germline loops: CDR1 LGHDT, CDR2 YNNKEL (reference sequence). The CDR3 consists of 13 residues. Here the CDR3 DNA reads TGTGCCAGCAGCCAGACAGGGGAGCAGCCCCAGCATTTT. It codes for CASSQTGEQPQHF.

The V and J genes are TRBV6-5 and TRBJ1-6; no clear D. CDR1 and CDR2 (germline): MNHEY, SVGAGI. This CDR3 has 15 amino acids. Trimming stripped 5 bases from V and 8 bases from J, with 16 bases between. CDR3 sequence: CASSPEGARDSPLHF. CDR3 nucleotides: TGTGCCAGCAGTCCCGAGGGAGCTAGGGATTCACCCCTCCACTTT.

The rearrangement links TRBV6-2 or TRBV6-3 to TRBJ1-5; the match to TRBD1 covers 7 bases. The germline gives CDR1 MNHEY, CDR2 SVGEGT. V gave up 6 bases and J gave up 2 bases; unmatched junction bases: 7. This CDR3 spans 15 amino acids. The CDR3 region is CASSPLDRGNQPQHF. CDR3 nucleotides: TGTGCCAGCAGCCCCCTAGACAGGGGCAATCAGCCCCAGCATTTT.

The chain recombines TRBV12-3 or TRBV12-4 with TRBJ1-1; D possibly corresponds to TRBD1 (5 bases). The CDR3 has 11 residues. The V end was cut by 6 bases, the J end by 4 bases, with 6 bases between. The CDR3 is CASRGVTEAFF. DNA of the CDR3: TGTGCCAGCAGAGGGGTCACTGAAGCTTTCTTT.

The V and J genes are TRBV18 and TRBJ2-5; D may be TRBD2 (5 bases). Trimming shortened V by 3 bases and J by 3 bases, and 11 bases separated the two germline ends. CDR3 size: 14 residues. Germline V gives CDR1 KGHSH, CDR2 LQKENI. As DNA, the CDR3 is TGTGCCAGCTCACCTATTCTCGGGGAAGAGACCCAGTACTTC. Amino acids: CASSPILGEETQYF.

The chain links TRBV3-1 (or the pseudogene TRBV3-2) to TRBJ2-1, with TRBD2 matching 10 bases. Germline lookup yields CDR1 LGHDT and CDR2 YNNKEL (reference sequence). V was clipped by 1 base and J by 4 bases; unmatched bases: 4. This CDR3 contains 16 residues. The CDR3 region is CASSQVLLAGYNEQFF. CDR3 in DNA: TGTGCCAGCAGCCAAGTGTTACTAGCGGGATACAATGAGCAGTTCTTC.

The chain uses TRBV6-1 and TRBJ1-1; D remains ambiguous. This CDR3 comprises 15 residues. In germline, CDR1 is MNHNS, CDR2 SASEGT. Trimming took off 2 bases at V and 3 bases at J, with 13 bases between the two ends. The CDR3 sequence: CASSEKGTAYTEAFF. CDR3 nucleotides: TGTGCCAGCAGTGAAAAAGGAACAGCATACACTGAAGCTTTCTTT.

The chain employs TRBV19 and TRBJ1-5; TRBD1 is a possible D gene (5 bases). V gave up 9 bases and J gave up 0 bases, with 18 bases separating them. Germline V gene sequence: CDR1 LNHDA, CDR2 SQIVND (reference sequence). This CDR3 comprises 16 residues. The CDR3 protein is CASASTTVDSNQPQHF. The CDR3 DNA is TGTGCCAGCGCTTCAACGACAGTCGATAGCAATCAGCCCCAGCATTTT.

V and J are TRBV12-3 or TRBV12-4 and TRBJ1-2; possible D gene TRBD1, 6 bases. There are 13 residues in the CDR3. Trimming pared 6 bases from V and 3 bases from J, leaving 11 bases between. CDR3 sequence reads: CASSRTADYGYTF. In DNA, the CDR3 is TGTGCCAGCAGCCGGACAGCGGACTATGGCTACACCTTC.

This chain joins TRBV9 and TRBJ2-1; TRBD1 matches at 9 bases. Trimming cost V 4 bases and J 8 bases; bases outside gene matches: 10. The CDR3 length is 15 residues. The germline V gene encodes CDR1 SGDLS and CDR2 YYNGEE. The CDR3 DNA follows: TGTGCCAGCAGCATCACAGGGGGCGGTGTCGATGAGCAGTTCTTC. Its translation is CASSITGGGVDEQFF.

The rearrangement uses TRBV7-2 and TRBJ2-3, with 8 bases lining up with TRBD2. This CDR3 contains 14 residues. From germline, CDR1 is SGHTA and CDR2 FQGNSA. V gave up 0 bases and J gave up 11 bases; unmatched junction bases: 7. The CDR3 DNA is TGTGCCAGCAGCTTAGCGCTTAGCGGGGTGGTGCAGTATTTT. This sequence encodes CASSLALSGVVQYF. The full variable domain, completed using reference TRBV7-2 and TRBJ2-3, is GAGVSQSPSNKVTEKGKDVELRCDPISGHTALYWYRQSLGQGLEFLIYFQGNSAPDKSGLPSDRFSAERTGGSVSTLTIQRTQQEDSAVYLCASSLALSGVVQYFGPGTRLTVL.

The chain carries TRBV29-1 and TRBJ2-1, with TRBD1 as a possible D gene (5 bases). Deletions cut 6 bases from V and 3 bases from J, with 6 bases between. Germline CDR1 is SQVTM and CDR2 is ANQGSEA. The CDR3 has 11 amino acids. For the CDR3, the DNA is TGCAGCGTGCAGGGCTACAATGAGCAGTTCTTC. Protein product: CSVQGYNEQFF.

There are a few counts of this clone. The DNA for the CDR3 is TGTGCCATCAGTGATGGAGGAGGTGGAAACACCATATATTTT. As protein: CAISDGGGGNTIYF. The J gene is TRBJ1-3, the V gene TRBV10-3, with unresolved D. This CDR3 has 14 amino acids. Germline lookup yields CDR1 ENHRY and CDR2 SYGVKD. V lost 3 bases and J lost 3, with 9 bases in between.

In its sample, this clone was seen once. The rearrangement links TRBV3-1 (or the pseudogene TRBV3-2) to TRBJ2-1; D is possibly TRBD2 (5 bases). Germline V gene data show CDR1 as LGHDT and CDR2 as YNNKEL (reference sequence). V shed 7 bases and J shed 3 bases, with 16 bases lying between them. The CDR3 is made up of 15 amino acids. CDR3 nucleotide sequence: TGTGCCAGCACTGGTGGGAGCCAAATCTACAATGAGCAGTTCTTC. Protein product: CASTGGSQIYNEQFF.

A few counts support this clone. V and J are TRBV10-3 and TRBJ2-1; TRBD1 matches 10 bases. V shed 8 bases and J 1 base; nucleotides not matched to a gene: 11. This CDR3 comprises 17 residues. Germline V gene lookup returns CDR1 ENHRY and CDR2 SYGVKD. The DNA for the CDR3 is TGTGCCATCGCGGGACAGGGGACTTTAAGGTCCTACAATGAGCAGTTCTTC. Protein product: CAIAGQGTLRSYNEQFF.

The rearrangement joins TRBV19 to TRBJ1-4, with D possibly matching TRBD1 (5 bases). V lost 5 bases and J lost 0, with 13 bases in between. Looked up from germline, CDR1 is LNHDA and CDR2 is SQIVND (reference sequence). This CDR3 is built from 16 residues. The chain's CDR3 is CASSDGAVPTNEKLFF. CDR3 sequence (DNA): TGTGCCAGTAGTGATGGGGCAGTCCCAACTAATGAAAAACTGTTTTTT. The full variable domain, rest sourced from reference TRBV19 and TRBJ1-4, is DGGITQSPKYLFRKEGQNVTLSCEQNLNHDAMYWYRQDPGQGLRLIYYSQIVNDFQKGDIAEGYSVSREKKESFPLTVTSAQKNPTAFYLCASSDGAVPTNEKLFFGSGTQLSVL.

The V call is TRBV30, the J call TRBJ1-4, with TRBD1 as a possible D gene (5 bases). Germline V gene sequence: CDR1 GTSNPN, CDR2 SVGIG (reference sequence). This CDR3 is built from 13 residues. Trimming removed 0 bases at V and 4 bases at J, with 6 bases between. The CDR3 spells CAWSVGVNEKLFF. In DNA form, the CDR3 reads TGTGCCTGGAGTGTAGGGGTTAATGAAAAACTGTTTTTT.

The chain recombines TRBV2 with TRBJ2-7; 12 bases are shared with TRBD1. This CDR3 spans 15 amino acids. Germline V CDR1 and CDR2: SNHLY, FYNNEI. The J segment lost 6 bases and the V segment lost 8 bases, leaving 11 bases of the junction unmatched. The CDR3 bases are TGTGCCAGCGGGGCAACCGGGACAGGGGGCTTCGAGCAGTACTTC. Its protein product is CASGATGTGGFEQYF.